This T cell receptor (beta chain) derives from a study of regulatory and conventional T cells in RAG deficiency. V was clipped by 0 bases and J by 10 bases, with 7 bases between them. The CDR3 has 12 residues. The germline CDR1 and CDR2 sequences are LGHNA and YNFKEQ. The sorted regulatory T cells were CD4+, CD25-high and CD127-low, with genomic DNA sequenced. To note about this clone: Antigen specificity is unknown.

Study-level findings and limits: In Omenn syndrome, sorted "Tregs" may be peripherally activated cells. Omenn syndrome and CID/AS patients had roughly 100-fold fewer unique Treg TCR beta sequences, versus around 10-fold elsewhere. Shorter CDR3s in all patient subsets; >75% Treg-Tconv overlap in Omenn. RAG-deficient patients showed markedly lower Shannon entropy and higher Simpson indices than control T-cell subsets.

Libraries were prepared by immunoSEQ multiplex PCR; TCRdb keeps only in-frame clonotypes and omits some of them. The sample records about 7,100 clones, about 90% being singletons. In addition, the sample was reused for a study of regulatory T cells. That work contributes: The primer mix had 52 TRBV and 13 TRBJ primers.

V gene TRBV4-2 combines with J gene TRBJ2-1; no clear D. Input material: CD127- CD25+ CD4+ Tregs sorted from blood. This TCR derives from a human donor in good health. The CDR3 DNA is TGTGCCAGCAGCCAAGATCAGGAAGAGCAGTTCTTC. Protein product: CASSQDQEEQFF.